The source of this T cell receptor beta chain is a study of cytomegalovirus exposure and HLA in healthy donors. Whole-study results and caveats: It was taken for granted in presence/absence analyses that sequencing depth across donors was roughly uniform.

PCR amplification relied on 60 Vbeta primers (plus 13 Jbeta primers). Using immunoSEQ multiplex PCR, the repertoire was profiled, and TCRdb retains in-frame clones only, with some absent. Of roughly 120,000 clones listed, about four fifths are singletons. CDR3 length: 14 residues. Trimming left V 1 base short and J 4 bases short, with 7 bases between. Germline V lookup: CDR1 SGHTA, CDR2 FQGNSA. To note about this clone: The antigen is not known.

Source material: PBMCs. This TCR came from a man aged 40-50 years in good health and CMV-seronegative. The gene calls are TRBV7-2 and TRBJ2-2; D gene uncertain. CDR3 loop: CASSLGHSTGELFF. Written as DNA, the CDR3 is TGTGCCAGCAGCTTAGGACATAGCACCGGGGAGCTGTTTTTT.